Listed below are T cell receptor beta chains from one sample, sequenced in a study of molecular identifiers for immune sequencing clone quantification. TCRdb processed the PCR reads anew with MiXCR; each CDR3 protein has one entry. The data show about 40,000 distinct CDR3 sequences, with roughly 22% seen just once and about 1% held by the top ten. Sequenced input: naive CD8+ T cells from blood, with Jurkat cell RNA spiked in. Receptors originate from a human donor in good health. Some libraries in this study had Jurkat cell RNA spiked in. Each CDR3 is given with its conserved first and last residue. Fields, in order: J gene, clone size, D gene, V gene, CDR3 DNA, CDR3 protein. A D gene is named only where the DNA matches it firmly. The listing skips clone size in some rows; elsewhere it reads once, few, many or a size class.

>TRBJ2-3|many|NA|TRBV28
TGTGCCAGCAGTTCAGCCGGGACGACTAGCACAGATACGCAGTATTTT
CASSSAGTTSTDTQYF
>TRBJ2-3|many|TRBD2|TRBV6-2/TRBV6-3
TGTGCCAGCAGAATTGGGACTACCTACACAGATACGCAGTATTTT
CASRIGTTYTDTQYF
>TRBJ1-2|many|TRBD1|TRBV10-3
TGTGCCATCAGTGAGCGGGGACAGGGAAGTAATTACTATGGCTACACCTTC
CAISERGQGSNYYGYTF
>TRBJ2-7|NA|TRBD2|TRBV11-2
TGTGCCAGCAGCTCCTGGGAGGGGCACTACGAGCAGTACTTC
CASSSWEGHYEQYF
>TRBJ2-7|NA|NA|TRBV28
TGTGCCAGCAGTTTCCGGGGGCTCAACTCCTACGAGCAGTACTTC
CASSFRGLNSYEQYF
>TRBJ2-1|NA|TRBD2|TRBV6-2/TRBV6-3
TGTGCCAGCAGTTCCGGGACTAGCATGGGCCAAGAGCAGTTCTTC
CASSSGTSMGQEQFF
>TRBJ2-7|many|TRBD2|TRBV6-5
TGTGCCAGCAGTTATGGTAGCGGGGGCCCTACGAACTTC
CASSYGSGGPTNF
>TRBJ1-5|many|TRBD1|TRBV27
TGTGCCAGCAGTTTCCCCTACTTTACCGGGACAGGGTTTAGCAATCAGCCCCAGCATTTT
CASSFPYFTGTGFSNQPQHF
>TRBJ2-7|few|NA|TRBV10-2
TGCGCCAGCAGTGAAAGTCCAGGGAGCTCCTACGAGCAGTACTTC
CASSESPGSSYEQYF
>TRBJ2-6|medium-sized|NA|TRBV4-2
TGTGCCAGCAGCCAAGGGACTGGGGCCAACGTCCTGACTTTC
CASSQGTGANVLTF
>TRBJ2-2|many|TRBD2|TRBV7-9
TGTGCCAGCAGCCACCCGACTAGCGGGGTGAACACCGGGGAGCTGTTTTTT
CASSHPTSGVNTGELFF
>TRBJ2-6|many|TRBD1|TRBV6-2/TRBV6-3
TGTGCCAGCAGTTACGGGACAGGGCTCTCTGGGGCCAACGTCCTGACTTTC
CASSYGTGLSGANVLTF
>TRBJ1-2|once|NA|TRBV4-1
TGCGCCAGCAGACAAGCAGCAGCAAACTATGGCTACACCTTC
CASRQAAANYGYTF
>TRBJ2-3|many|TRBD2|TRBV9
TGTGCCAGCAGCCCCTGGAGCGGGGAGGGGTTAGATACGCAGTATTTT
CASSPWSGEGLDTQYF
>TRBJ2-5|few|NA|TRBV6-2/TRBV6-3
TGTGCCAGCAGTTACTCGGAGACCCAGTACTTC
CASSYSETQYF
>TRBJ1-4|many|TRBD1|TRBV4-2
TGTGCCAGCAGCCAAGTAATGACAGGGAGGGATGAAAAACTGTTTTTT
CASSQVMTGRDEKLFF
>TRBJ2-1|many|NA|TRBV6-1
TGTGCCAGCAGTGAAGGGGAGAGCGTAGGGTTCTTC
CASSEGESVGFF
>TRBJ2-3|many|TRBD2|TRBV5-1
TGCGCCAGCAGCTTCCCCAATAGCGGGGGGGCCGTAGATACGCAGTATTTT
CASSFPNSGGAVDTQYF
>TRBJ2-3|many|TRBD1|TRBV12-3/TRBV12-4
TGTGCCAGCAGTCCCCCAGGGGGCACCCTCACAGATACGCAGTATTTT
CASSPPGGTLTDTQYF
>TRBJ2-2|many|TRBD2|TRBV6-5
TGTGCCAGCAGGTCTCCGGGACTAGCGGCGAACACCGGGGAGCTGTTTTTT
CASRSPGLAANTGELFF
>TRBJ2-1|few|TRBD2|TRBV20-1
TGCAGTGCTAGAGAGACTAGCGGGAGGGTATTCAATGAGCAGTTCTTC
CSARETSGRVFNEQFF
>TRBJ1-6|many|NA|TRBV5-6
TGTGCCAGCAGCTACCGGCTCAGGGATGGAAATTCACCCCTCCACTTT
CASSYRLRDGNSPLHF
>TRBJ2-7|NA|TRBD2|TRBV3-1
TGTGCCAGCAGCCCTGGACTAGCGGGATCCTACGAGCAGTACTTC
CASSPGLAGSYEQYF
>TRBJ2-4|NA|TRBD2|TRBV9
TGTGCCAGCAGCGTAGGAACTAGCGGGAGGACGAACATTCAGTACTTC
CASSVGTSGRTNIQYF
>TRBJ2-2|NA|NA|TRBV10-2
TGCGCCAGCGGCGTGGCCGGGGAGCTGTTTTTT
CASGVAGELFF
>TRBJ1-1|many|NA|TRBV7-8
TGTGCCAGCAGCTTAGAGACTTTTACTGAAGCTTTCTTT
CASSLETFTEAFF
>TRBJ2-7|many|NA|TRBV4-3
TGCGCCAGCAGCCAGGACCGATCGAGCTCCTACGAGCAGTACTTC
CASSQDRSSSYEQYF
>TRBJ1-1|many|NA|TRBV10-3
TGTGCCATCAGTACCGGACAGTTGAACACTGAAGCTTTCTTT
CAISTGQLNTEAFF
>TRBJ2-7|few|NA|TRBV6-2/TRBV6-3
TGTGCCAGCAGTCCTAGACCGAATCCCTACGAGCAGTACTTC
CASSPRPNPYEQYF
>TRBJ2-3|many|NA|TRBV6-5
TGTGCCAGCAGTTACTCACTAACAGATACGCAGTATTTT
CASSYSLTDTQYF
>TRBJ2-5|NA|NA|TRBV7-8
TGTGCCAGCAGCTTCCTGGGTGTCCACCAAGGGCCCCAGTACTTC
CASSFLGVHQGPQYF
>TRBJ2-5|few|TRBD2|TRBV7-9
TGTGCCAGCAGCTTAGTTGGAGCGGGGGGACAAGAGACCCAGTACTTC
CASSLVGAGGQETQYF
>TRBJ2-2|few|TRBD2|TRBV28
TGTGCCAGCAGTATCCGACTAGCGGGAGCCTCCGGGACCGGGGAGCTGTTTTTT
CASSIRLAGASGTGELFF
>TRBJ1-2|few|NA|TRBV6-2/TRBV6-3
TGTGCCAGCAGCAATCCGGGCGAGGGGGACTATGGCTACACCTTC
CASSNPGEGDYGYTF
>TRBJ2-1|few|NA|TRBV5-6
TGTGCCAGCAGCCCTATCCCGCTTCGTCTAGGGTATGAGCAGTTCTTC
CASSPIPLRLGYEQFF
>TRBJ2-3|many|NA|TRBV5-5
TGTGCCAGCAGTTTCGACAGAAACACAGATACGCAGTATTTT
CASSFDRNTDTQYF
>TRBJ2-3|many|TRBD2|TRBV7-2
TGTGCCAGCAGCTTAGCGTTGACTAGCGGGGTCCACACAGATACGCAGTATTTT
CASSLALTSGVHTDTQYF
>TRBJ2-1|medium-sized|TRBD2|TRBV27
TGTGCCAGCAGTTTAACTAGCGGGGCCACCTACAATGAGCAGTTCTTC
CASSLTSGATYNEQFF
>TRBJ2-7|many|NA|TRBV7-9
TGTGCCAGCAGCCCCGGGACGGACGAGCAGTACTTC
CASSPGTDEQYF
>TRBJ1-6|NA|NA|TRBV7-2
TGTGCCAGCAGCCAGAATACAGGGCTCTCACCCCTCCACTTT
CASSQNTGLSPLHF
>TRBJ2-5|NA|TRBD2|TRBV5-3
TGTGCCAGCAGCTTAGGACTAGAGGAGACCCAGTACTTC
CASSLGLEETQYF
>TRBJ1-2|NA|TRBD1|TRBV3-1
TGTGCCAGCACCGTGTGGGACAGAGTACTTAACTATGGCTACACCTTC
CASTVWDRVLNYGYTF
>TRBJ1-2|NA|NA|TRBV18
TGTGCCAGCTCACCAGCCACAGCCCTACGATATGGCTACACCTTC
CASSPATALRYGYTF
>TRBJ2-3|many|TRBD1|TRBV6-1
TGTGCCAGCACCTCTGACGGGACAGGGCTTTGGACAGATACGCAGTATTTT
CASTSDGTGLWTDTQYF
>TRBJ2-7|many|TRBD1|TRBV28
TGTGCCAGCAGTTTGAGGGGGACAGGCGAGCAGTACTTC
CASSLRGTGEQYF
>TRBJ1-1|many|NA|TRBV20-1
TGCAGTGCTAGGGCCAACCGGTACAGGAACACTGAAGCTTTCTTT
CSARANRYRNTEAFF
>TRBJ2-1|NA|TRBD2|TRBV19
TGTGCCAGTAGTATCCTAGCGGGACTCTACAATGAGCAGTTCTTC
CASSILAGLYNEQFF
>TRBJ2-7|many|TRBD1|TRBV20-1
TGCAGTGCTAGAGGTCCTGGGACAGGAAATTCCTACGAGCAGTACTTC
CSARGPGTGNSYEQYF
>TRBJ2-5|many|TRBD2|TRBV6-5
TGTGCCAGCAGGTCACTAGCGGGTTCAGAGACCCAGTACTTC
CASRSLAGSETQYF
>TRBJ2-1|many|TRBD1|TRBV18
TGTGCCAGCTCACCGGCCGCGGGACAGGGGCCTAGCGGGCCCTACAATGAGCAGTTCTTC
CASSPAAGQGPSGPYNEQFF
>TRBJ2-2|NA|NA|TRBV4-1
TGCGCCAGCAGCCTGGGTCTGGGGACCGGGGAGCTGTTTTTT
CASSLGLGTGELFF
>TRBJ1-5|few|TRBD1|TRBV6-5
TGTGCCAGCAGTTACGGCAGGGGGCTTCAGCCCCAGCATTTT
CASSYGRGLQPQHF
>TRBJ2-3|many|TRBD1|TRBV6-5
TGTGCCAGCAGCCCTTGGACAGGGACAGATACGCAGTATTTT
CASSPWTGTDTQYF
>TRBJ2-5|many|NA|TRBV29-1
TGCAGCGTTGAAGACCGACTTACGGAGACCCAGTACTTC
CSVEDRLTETQYF
>TRBJ2-7|NA|NA|TRBV4-2
TGTGCCAGCAGCCAGCTCGGCGATACTGGCGAGCAGTACTTC
CASSQLGDTGEQYF
>TRBJ2-7|many|TRBD1|TRBV7-9
TGTGCCAGCAGCTTATATGAGTTTGTACAGGGGACGACCTACGAGCAGTACTTC
CASSLYEFVQGTTYEQYF
>TRBJ2-3|many|TRBD2|TRBV2
TGTGCCAGCAGTGAATCCCTCTCTAGCGGAACCTCAGATACGCAGTATTTT
CASSESLSSGTSDTQYF
>TRBJ2-5|many|NA|TRBV6-5
TGTGCCAGCAGTTACACCTACAGGGGAGGGATCGAGACCCAGTACTTC
CASSYTYRGGIETQYF
>TRBJ2-1|NA|NA|TRBV5-4
TGTGCCAGCAGCTTGGCTACAGGGAATGAGCAGTTCTTC
CASSLATGNEQFF